This T cell receptor beta chain appears in the sequencing data of a study of cytomegalovirus exposure and HLA in healthy donors. Per germline, CDR1 SQVTM and CDR2 ANQGSEA. J lost 3 bases, V lost 4 bases, and 4 bases had no gene match. The CDR3 contains 14 residues. This PCR relied on a set of 60 Vbeta primers and 13 Jbeta primers. The data were produced by immunoSEQ multiplex PCR, yet TCRdb's version contains in-frame clones alone and is incomplete. Of roughly 200,000 clones in the sample, approximately 70% are singletons; the top ten hold 2.6%. Whole-study findings and limits: The HLA-A and HLA-B alleles of most subjects were reportedly predicted accurately from TCR beta sequences. Most TCR sequences proved rare, with some public TCRs found in many donors.

This clone was seen only a few times. As yet, its antigen is unknown. The chain couples TRBV29-1 to TRBJ2-1; 9 bases align to TRBD2. The sequenced material came from PBMCs. This clonotype was sampled from a man aged 40-49 years in good health and CMV-seropositive. The CDR3 coding sequence is TGCAGCGTTGGCCGCGGGGGGGACTACAATGAGCAGTTCTTC. Its translation is CSVGRGGDYNEQFF.